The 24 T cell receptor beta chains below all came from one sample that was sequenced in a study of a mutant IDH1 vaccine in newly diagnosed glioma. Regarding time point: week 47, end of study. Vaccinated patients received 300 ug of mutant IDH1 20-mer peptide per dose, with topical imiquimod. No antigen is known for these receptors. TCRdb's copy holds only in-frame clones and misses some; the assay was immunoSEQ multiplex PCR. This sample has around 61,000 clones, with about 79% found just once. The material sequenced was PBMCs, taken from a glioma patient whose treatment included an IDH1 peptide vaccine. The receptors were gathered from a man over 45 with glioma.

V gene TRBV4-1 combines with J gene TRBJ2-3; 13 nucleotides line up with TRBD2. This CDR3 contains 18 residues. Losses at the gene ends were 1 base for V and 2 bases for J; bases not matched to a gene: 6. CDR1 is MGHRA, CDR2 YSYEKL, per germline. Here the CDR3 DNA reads TGCGCCAGCAGCCAAGTGGGGACTAGCGGGGAAAACACAGATACGCAGTATTTT. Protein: CASSQVGTSGENTDTQYF.

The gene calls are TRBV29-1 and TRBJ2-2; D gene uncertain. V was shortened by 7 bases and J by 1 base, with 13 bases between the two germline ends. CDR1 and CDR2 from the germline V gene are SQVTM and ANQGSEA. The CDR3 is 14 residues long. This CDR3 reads CSASKLENTGELFF. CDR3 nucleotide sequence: TGCAGCGCTTCTAAGCTAGAGAACACCGGGGAGCTGTTTTTT.

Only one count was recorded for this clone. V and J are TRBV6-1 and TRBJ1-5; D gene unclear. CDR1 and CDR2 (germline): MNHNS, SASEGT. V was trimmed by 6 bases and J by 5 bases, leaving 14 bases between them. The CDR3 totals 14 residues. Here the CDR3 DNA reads TGTGCCAGCAGCGGGTCTGGCGGCTATCAGCCCCAGCATTTT. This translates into CASSGSGGYQPQHF.

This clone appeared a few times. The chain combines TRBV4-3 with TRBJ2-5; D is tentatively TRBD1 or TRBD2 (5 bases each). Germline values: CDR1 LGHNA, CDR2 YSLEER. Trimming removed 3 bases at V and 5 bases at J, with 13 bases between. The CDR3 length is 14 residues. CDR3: CASSQGVDGETQYF. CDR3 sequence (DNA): TGCGCCAGCAGCCAGGGGGTTGATGGCGAGACCCAGTACTTC.

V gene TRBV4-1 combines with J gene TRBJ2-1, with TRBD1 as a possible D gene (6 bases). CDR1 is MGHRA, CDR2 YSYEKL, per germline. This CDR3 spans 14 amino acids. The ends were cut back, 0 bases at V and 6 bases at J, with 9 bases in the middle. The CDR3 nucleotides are TGCGCCAGCAGCCAAGAGAAGGGGGTCAATGAGCAGTTCTTC. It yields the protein CASSQEKGVNEQFF.

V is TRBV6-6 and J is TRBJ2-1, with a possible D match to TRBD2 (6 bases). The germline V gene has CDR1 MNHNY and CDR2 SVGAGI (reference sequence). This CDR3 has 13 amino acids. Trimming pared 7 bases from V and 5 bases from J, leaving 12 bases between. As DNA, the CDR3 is TGTGCCAGCAAGGGACTGACAGACAATGAGCAGTTCTTC. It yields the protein CASKGLTDNEQFF.

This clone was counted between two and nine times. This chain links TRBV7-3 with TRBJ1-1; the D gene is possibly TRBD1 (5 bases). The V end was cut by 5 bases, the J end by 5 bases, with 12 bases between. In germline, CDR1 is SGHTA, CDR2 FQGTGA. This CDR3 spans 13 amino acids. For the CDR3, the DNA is TGTGCCAGCAGCCCCTCCCGGGGGACTGAAGCTTTCTTT. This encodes CASSPSRGTEAFF.

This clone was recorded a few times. The CDR3 sequence: CASSPAGTGRNGYTF. For the CDR3, the DNA is TGTGCCAGCAGCCCCGCCGGGACAGGGAGGAATGGCTACACCTTC. V and J are TRBV7-9 and TRBJ1-2; 9 positions match TRBD1. Germline assignment: CDR1 SEHNR and CDR2 FQNEAQ (reference sequence). This CDR3 contains 15 residues. After removal of 5 bases from V and 6 bases from J, the junction contained 10 bases not matched to a gene.

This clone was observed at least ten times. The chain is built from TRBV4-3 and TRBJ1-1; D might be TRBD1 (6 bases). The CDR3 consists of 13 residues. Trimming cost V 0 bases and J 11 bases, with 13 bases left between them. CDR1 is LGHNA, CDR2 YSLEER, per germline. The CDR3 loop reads CASSQDHGGKAFF. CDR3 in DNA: TGCGCCAGCAGCCAAGATCACGGGGGCAAGGCTTTCTTT.

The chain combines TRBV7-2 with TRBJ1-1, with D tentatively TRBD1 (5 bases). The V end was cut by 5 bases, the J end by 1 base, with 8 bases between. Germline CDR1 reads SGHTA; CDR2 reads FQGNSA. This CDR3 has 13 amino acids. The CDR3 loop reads CASSIDRNTEAFF. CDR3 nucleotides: TGTGCCAGCAGCATTGACAGGAACACTGAAGCTTTCTTT.

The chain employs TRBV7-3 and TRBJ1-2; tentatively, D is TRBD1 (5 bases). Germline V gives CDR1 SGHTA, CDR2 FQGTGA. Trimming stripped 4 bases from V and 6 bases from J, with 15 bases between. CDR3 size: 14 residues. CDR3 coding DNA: TGTGCCAGCAGCTCTAGAGGGGAAGTTGATGGCTACACCTTC. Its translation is CASSSRGEVDGYTF.

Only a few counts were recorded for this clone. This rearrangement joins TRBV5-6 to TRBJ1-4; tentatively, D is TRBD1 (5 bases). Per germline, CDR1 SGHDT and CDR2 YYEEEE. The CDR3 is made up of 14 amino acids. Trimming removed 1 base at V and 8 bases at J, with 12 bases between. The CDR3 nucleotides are TGTGCCAGCAGCTTGAGGCAGGGTTCCGAAAAACTGTTTTTT. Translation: CASSLRQGSEKLFF.

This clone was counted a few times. Written as DNA, the CDR3 is TGCGCCAGCAGCCAAGATAGGGGACTAGCGGAATCGCCGTGGGGTACCGGGGAGCTGTTTTTT. It specifies CASSQDRGLAESPWGTGELFF. The chain has TRBV4-3 and TRBJ2-2, with TRBD2 matching over 11 bases. Germline CDR1 LGHNA, CDR2 YSLEER. The ends lost 0 bases at V and 5 bases at J; junction bases unmatched: 17. This CDR3 comprises 21 residues.

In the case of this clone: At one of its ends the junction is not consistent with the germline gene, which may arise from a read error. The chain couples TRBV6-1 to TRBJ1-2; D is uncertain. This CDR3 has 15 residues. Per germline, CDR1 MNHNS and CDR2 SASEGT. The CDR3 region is CASSEAPRGNYGYTF. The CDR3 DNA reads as TGTGCCAGCAGCGAAGCACCCCGGGGAAACTATGGCTACACCTTC.

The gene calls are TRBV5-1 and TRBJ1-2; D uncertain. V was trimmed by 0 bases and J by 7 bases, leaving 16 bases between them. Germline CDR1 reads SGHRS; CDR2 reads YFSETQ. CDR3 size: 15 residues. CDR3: CASSLAPSGRPGYTF. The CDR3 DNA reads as TGCGCCAGCAGCTTGGCCCCATCCGGTCGCCCTGGCTACACCTTC.

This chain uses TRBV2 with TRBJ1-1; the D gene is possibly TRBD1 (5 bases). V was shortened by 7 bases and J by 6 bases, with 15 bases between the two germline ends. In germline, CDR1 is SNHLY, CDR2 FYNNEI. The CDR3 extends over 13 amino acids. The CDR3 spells CASNQWEGSEAFF. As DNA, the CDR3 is TGTGCCAGCAATCAGTGGGAGGGGTCTGAAGCTTTCTTT.

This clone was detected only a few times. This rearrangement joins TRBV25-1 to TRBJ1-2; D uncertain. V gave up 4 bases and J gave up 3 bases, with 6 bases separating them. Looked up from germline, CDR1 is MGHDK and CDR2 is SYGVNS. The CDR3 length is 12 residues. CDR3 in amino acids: CASSGDYYGYTF. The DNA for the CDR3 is TGTGCCAGCAGTGGCGACTACTATGGCTACACCTTC.

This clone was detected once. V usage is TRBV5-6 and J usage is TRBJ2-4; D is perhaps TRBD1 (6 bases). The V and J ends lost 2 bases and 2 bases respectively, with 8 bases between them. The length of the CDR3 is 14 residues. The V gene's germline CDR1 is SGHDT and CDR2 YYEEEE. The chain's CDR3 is CASSLGGTKNIQYF. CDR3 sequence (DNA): TGTGCCAGCAGCTTAGGGGGTACCAAAAACATTCAGTACTTC.

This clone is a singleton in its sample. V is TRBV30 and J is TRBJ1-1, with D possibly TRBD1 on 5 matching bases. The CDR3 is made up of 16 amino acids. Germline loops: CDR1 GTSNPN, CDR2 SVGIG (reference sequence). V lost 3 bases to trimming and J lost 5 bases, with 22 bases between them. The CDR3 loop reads CAWRARLGGRETEAFF. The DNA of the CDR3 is TGTGCCTGGAGGGCCCGACTTGGGGGTAGAGAAACTGAAGCTTTCTTT. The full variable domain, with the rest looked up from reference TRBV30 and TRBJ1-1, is SQTIHQWPATLVQPVGSPLSLECTVEGTSNPNLYWYRQAAGRGLQLLFYSVGIGQISSEVPQNLSASRPQDRQFILSSKKLLLSDSGFYLCAWRARLGGRETEAFFGQGTRLTVV.

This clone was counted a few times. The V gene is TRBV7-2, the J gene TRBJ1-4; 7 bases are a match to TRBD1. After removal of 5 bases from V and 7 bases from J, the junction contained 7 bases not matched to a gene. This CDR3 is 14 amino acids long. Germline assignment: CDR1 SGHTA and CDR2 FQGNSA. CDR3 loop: CASSLTGDGEKLFF. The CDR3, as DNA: TGTGCCAGCAGCCTTACAGGGGACGGTGAAAAACTGTTTTTT.

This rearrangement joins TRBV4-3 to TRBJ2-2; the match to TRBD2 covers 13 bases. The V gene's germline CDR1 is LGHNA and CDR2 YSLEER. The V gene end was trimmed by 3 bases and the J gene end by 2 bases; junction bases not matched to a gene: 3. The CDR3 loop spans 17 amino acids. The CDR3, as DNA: TGCGCCAGCAGCCAGGGACTAGCGGGGACAAACACCGGGGAGCTGTTTTTT. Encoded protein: CASSQGLAGTNTGELFF.

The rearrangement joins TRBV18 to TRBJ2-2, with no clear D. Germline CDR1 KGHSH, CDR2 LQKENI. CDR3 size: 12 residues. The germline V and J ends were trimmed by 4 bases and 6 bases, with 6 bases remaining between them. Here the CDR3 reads CASSLLSGELFF. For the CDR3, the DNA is TGTGCCAGCTCACTCCTCTCCGGGGAGCTGTTTTTT.

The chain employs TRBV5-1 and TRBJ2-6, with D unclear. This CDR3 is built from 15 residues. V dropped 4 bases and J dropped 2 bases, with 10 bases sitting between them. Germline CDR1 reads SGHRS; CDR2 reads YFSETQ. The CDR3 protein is CASSPGPTGANVLTF. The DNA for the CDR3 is TGCGCCAGCAGCCCGGGCCCCACTGGGGCCAACGTCCTGACTTTC.

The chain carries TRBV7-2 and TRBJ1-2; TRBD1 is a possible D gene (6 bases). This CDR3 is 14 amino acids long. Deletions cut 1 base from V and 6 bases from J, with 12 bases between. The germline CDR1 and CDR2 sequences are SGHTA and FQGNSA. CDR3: CASSLGGGGHGYTF. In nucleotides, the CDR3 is TGTGCCAGCAGCTTAGGCGGGGGCGGTCATGGCTACACCTTC.